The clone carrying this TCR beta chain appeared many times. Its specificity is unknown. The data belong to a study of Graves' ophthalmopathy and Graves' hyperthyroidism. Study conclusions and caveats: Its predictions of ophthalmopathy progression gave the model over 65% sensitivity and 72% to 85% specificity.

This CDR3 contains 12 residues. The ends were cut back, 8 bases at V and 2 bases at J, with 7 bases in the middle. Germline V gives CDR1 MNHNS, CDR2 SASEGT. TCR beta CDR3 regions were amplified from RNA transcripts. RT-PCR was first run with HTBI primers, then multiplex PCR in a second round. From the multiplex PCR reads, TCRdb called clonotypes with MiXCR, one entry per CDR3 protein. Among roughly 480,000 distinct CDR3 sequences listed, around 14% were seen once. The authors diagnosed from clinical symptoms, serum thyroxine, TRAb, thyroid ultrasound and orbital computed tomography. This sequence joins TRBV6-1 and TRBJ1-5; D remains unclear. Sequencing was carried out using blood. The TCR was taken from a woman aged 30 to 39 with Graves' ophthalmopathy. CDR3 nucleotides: TGTGCCAGCGCGACACGCAATCAGCCCCAGCATTTT. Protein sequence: CASATRNQPQHF.